This T cell receptor (beta chain) comes out of a study of cytomegalovirus exposure and HLA in healthy donors. Study outcomes and limitations: A subsequent analysis found that TCR clusters from the first cohort also tended to co-occur in the 90 to 150 validation repertoires, with about 94% of cluster scores above 0. Researchers catalogued 164 TCR beta chains as cytomegalovirus-associated. Most TCRs appeared rarely, but some public TCRs recurred in many donors.

A roughly 130-subject validation cohort, separate from the 666-subject first cohort, supplied the donors. Some clones are missing from TCRdb's copy, which holds only in-frame ones; the method was immunoSEQ multiplex PCR. The sample consists of hundreds of thousands of clones, approximately 87% of them appearing once. Details on this clone: Its antigen is not known.

Per the germline V gene, CDR1 is KGHSH and CDR2 is LQKENI. There are 16 residues in the CDR3. Deletions cut 4 bases from V and 0 bases from J, with 15 bases between. The chain recombines TRBV18 with TRBJ1-2; possible D gene TRBD1, 6 bases. The material sequenced was PBMCs. The source of this sequence is a woman younger than 35 in good health and CMV-seronegative. The CDR3 region is CASSLTGSPANYGYTF. In nucleotides, the CDR3 is TGTGCCAGCTCACTTACAGGGTCACCAGCTAACTATGGCTACACCTTC.